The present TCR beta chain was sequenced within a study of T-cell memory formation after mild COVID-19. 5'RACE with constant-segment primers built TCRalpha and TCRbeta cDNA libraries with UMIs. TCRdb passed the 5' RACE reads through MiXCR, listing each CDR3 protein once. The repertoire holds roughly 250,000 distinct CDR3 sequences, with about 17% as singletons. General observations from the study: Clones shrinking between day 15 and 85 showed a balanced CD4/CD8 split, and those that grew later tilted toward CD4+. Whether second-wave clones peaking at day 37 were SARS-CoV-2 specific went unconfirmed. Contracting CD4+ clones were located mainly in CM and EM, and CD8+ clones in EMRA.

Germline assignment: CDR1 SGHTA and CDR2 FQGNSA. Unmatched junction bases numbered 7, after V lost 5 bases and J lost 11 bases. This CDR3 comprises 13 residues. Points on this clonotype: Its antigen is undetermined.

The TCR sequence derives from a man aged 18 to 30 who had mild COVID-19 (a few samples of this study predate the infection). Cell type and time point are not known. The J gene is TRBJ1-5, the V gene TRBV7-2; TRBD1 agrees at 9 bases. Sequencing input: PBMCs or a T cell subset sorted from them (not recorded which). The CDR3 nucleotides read TGTGCCAGCAGCCTGGGGACAGGGTTAACCCAGCATTTT. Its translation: CASSLGTGLTQHF.